A single sample is the source of the 8 T cell receptor beta chains below, sequenced in a study of blood T cell repertoires in COVID-19. Some clones are missing from TCRdb's copy, which holds only in-frame ones; the method was immunoSEQ multiplex PCR. The sample contains roughly 410,000 clones, about 90% of which appear only once. Sequencing was carried out using peripheral blood. These receptors were taken from a man aged 35-49 years with acute or convalescent COVID-19.

This clone was detected once. This chain uses TRBV6-6 with TRBJ2-1, with 13 bases lining up with TRBD2. This CDR3 is built from 16 residues. CDR1 MNHNY and CDR2 SVGAGI come from the germline V gene (reference sequence). After removal of 6 bases from V and 2 bases from J, the junction contained 4 bases not matched to a gene. CDR3 residues: CASSGTSGTTYNEQFF. For the CDR3, the DNA is TGTGCCAGCAGCGGGACTAGCGGGACCACCTACAATGAGCAGTTCTTC.

This clone appeared a few times. The chain carries TRBV2 and TRBJ2-7; the D gene is possibly TRBD2 (6 bases). The CDR3 length is 13 residues. Trimming removed 7 bases from V and 0 bases from J, with 10 bases in between. Germline V gene data show CDR1 as SNHLY and CDR2 as FYNNEI. The CDR3 DNA reads TGTGCCAGCATGGAGGGTTTCTCCTACGAGCAGTACTTC. The encoded protein is CASMEGFSYEQYF.

A note on this clone: An end of the junction does not agree with germline; a read error may underlie this. The V and J genes are TRBV9 and TRBJ2-7; TRBD2 matches 10 bases. From germline, CDR1 is SGDLS and CDR2 YYNGEE. This CDR3 is built from 12 residues. The CDR3: CASSIIAGGHSF. The CDR3 region has the DNA TGTGCCAGCAGCATTATAGCGGGGGGTCATTCATTC.

V is TRBV19 and J is TRBJ1-1; perhaps TRBD1 as D (5 bases). CDR1 is LNHDA and CDR2 is SQIVND in the germline V gene (reference sequence). V lost 5 bases and J 0 bases, leaving 19 bases between the germline ends. The CDR3 sequence is 17 residues long. The CDR3 DNA follows: TGTGCCAGTAGTGCCGCCGGGACTAGACTCATGAACACTGAAGCTTTCTTT. Its protein product is CASSAAGTRLMNTEAFF. Complete variable domain (other parts from reference TRBV19 and TRBJ1-1): DGGITQSPKYLFRKEGQNVTLSCEQNLNHDAMYWYRQDPGQGLRLIYYSQIVNDFQKGDIAEGYSVSREKKESFPLTVTSAQKNPTAFYLCASSAAGTRLMNTEAFFGQGTRLTVV.

The V gene is TRBV5-8, the J gene TRBJ1-2, with D maybe TRBD1 (5 bases). Trimming cost V 1 base and J 0 bases, with 10 bases left between them. The germline V gene encodes CDR1 SGHTS and CDR2 YDEGEE. The CDR3 sequence is 15 residues long. This CDR3 reads CASSLYGGANYGYTF. In DNA form, the CDR3 reads TGTGCCAGCAGCTTGTACGGGGGAGCTAACTATGGCTACACCTTC.

The CDR3 spells CASSYSRFRSSYEQYF. CDR3 coding DNA: TGTGCCAGCAGTTATTCTCGATTCAGATCCTCCTACGAGCAGTACTTC. The V gene is TRBV6-5, the J gene TRBJ2-7, with D unresolved. V was pared by 3 bases and J by 0 bases, with 15 bases between. The germline V gene encodes CDR1 MNHEY and CDR2 SVGAGI. The CDR3 totals 16 residues.

The chain couples TRBV28 to TRBJ1-2; 8 bases agree with TRBD1. Germline CDR1 and CDR2: MDHEN and SYDVKM. The junction had 12 bases not matched to a gene; V was cut back by 7 bases and J by 2 bases. The CDR3 sequence is 16 residues long. DNA for the CDR3: TGTGCCAGCATTGCCATTATACAGGGGGGGAACTATGGCTACACCTTC. Its protein is CASIAIIQGGNYGYTF.

This clone was seen more than once but under ten times. This chain links TRBV7-9 with TRBJ2-3, with a weak D call TRBD2 (6 bases). Trimming cost V 0 bases and J 2 bases, with 12 bases left between them. The germline CDR1 and CDR2 sequences are SEHNR and FQNEAQ (reference sequence). The length of the CDR3 is 16 residues. CDR3 nucleotide sequence: TGTGCCAGCAGCTTAGCAACGTCGCGGGACACAGATACGCAGTATTTT. Its translation is CASSLATSRDTDTQYF.